This T cell receptor (beta chain) was captured in a study of T cell repertoires in cytomegalovirus infection. Study-wide context: Public TCR beta signatures marked donors with CMV infection and the matching HLA.

TCRdb ran MiXCR on the reads and lists one entry per CDR3 protein. The table records about 530,000 distinct CDR3 sequences, 26% of them present only once. A remark on this clonotype: Its antigen is undetermined.

CDR1 is MNHEY and CDR2 is SVGEGT in the germline V gene. This CDR3 is built from 15 residues. Trimming took off 6 bases at V and 4 bases at J, with 17 bases between the two ends. General study results and limits: What dominated the ex vivo response were HLA-C-restricted CMV-specific TCR beta clonotypes. Cumulative frequency of public TCR beta families picked out carriers of CMV plus the relevant HLA.

Sequenced material: PBMCs. The rearrangement uses TRBV6-2 or TRBV6-3 and TRBJ2-3, with D tentatively TRBD1 or TRBD2 (6 bases each). The source of this sequence is a human donor in good health (CMV status not recorded). Some clones in this sample may be carry-over from other donors' samples. The CDR3 spells CASSLGGKRSDTQYF. The CDR3 nucleotides read TGTGCCAGCAGCCTCGGGGGCAAGAGGTCAGATACGCAGTATTTT.